The 22 T cell receptor beta chains given below trace back to one sample, sequenced in a study of T cell responses to AZD1222 COVID-19 vaccine. The repertoire was sequenced with immunoSEQ multiplex PCR; TCRdb's copy has only in-frame clones and lacks some. Of fewer than 200,000 clones in the sample, under 95% were seen once. Sequencing was performed on peripheral blood, taken 28 days after the second AZD1222 dose. The receptor set was obtained from an adult who received the AZD1222 COVID-19 vaccine.

The chain employs TRBV2 and TRBJ1-1, with TRBD1 identical over 7 bases. J was trimmed by 1 base and V by 7 bases; bases with no gene match: 3. This CDR3 has 13 amino acids. Looked up from germline, CDR1 is SNHLY and CDR2 is FYNNEI. CDR3 amino acids: CASNGQANTEAFF. CDR3 coding DNA: TGTGCCAGCAACGGACAGGCGAACACTGAAGCTTTCTTT.

Notes on this clone: A read error may account for a junction end that differs from germline. The chain employs TRBV9 and TRBJ1-4, with a possible D match to TRBD1 (6 bases). Germline lookup yields CDR1 SGDLS and CDR2 YYNGEE. The CDR3 extends over 15 amino acids. The CDR3 DNA sequence: TGTGCCAGCAGCGTAGCCTCGGGGGCTAAGGAAAAACTGTTTTTT. This gives the protein CASSVASGAKEKLFF.

The gene calls are TRBV6-2 or TRBV6-3 and TRBJ2-3; 10 positions agree with TRBD1. Trimming took 4 bases from V and 4 from J; bases not matched to a gene: 8. CDR1 and CDR2 from the germline V gene are MNHEY and SVGEGT. The CDR3 covers 16 residues. In DNA, the CDR3 is TGTGCCAGCAGTTTCCCGACAGGGGGCGCCGCAGATACGCAGTATTTT. It yields the protein CASSFPTGGAADTQYF.

This clone was seen a single time. This chain connects TRBV27 to TRBJ1-2, with D unresolved. This CDR3 contains 14 residues. Germline CDR1 is MNHEY and CDR2 is SMNVEV (reference sequence). The V and J ends lost 6 bases and 5 bases respectively, with 16 bases between them. CDR3 DNA: TGTGCCAGCAGGGGAGAAGGGTGGGGATATGGCTACACCTTC. Amino acid sequence: CASRGEGWGYGYTF.

This chain joins TRBV6-5 and TRBJ1-2; possible D gene TRBD1, 5 bases. The V end was cut by 6 bases, the J end by 8 bases, with 19 bases between. CDR1 MNHEY and CDR2 SVGAGI come from the germline V gene. The CDR3 totals 14 residues. In DNA, the CDR3 is TGTGCCAGCAGCCCCTCGCCGGGGCGGGGAGGCTACACCTTC. Residues: CASSPSPGRGGYTF.

The chain couples TRBV25-1 to TRBJ1-4; 7 bases are a match to TRBD1. The length of the CDR3 is 14 residues. Per germline, CDR1 MGHDK and CDR2 SYGVNS. The J segment lost 6 bases and the V segment lost 8 bases, leaving 9 bases of the junction unmatched. The CDR3 region is CASQKQGLHEKLFF. The CDR3 bases are TGTGCCAGCCAAAAACAGGGGTTACATGAAAAACTGTTTTTT.

With regard to this clone: One junction end does not reproduce the germline sequence, and a read error may be involved. The chain employs TRBV7-7 and TRBJ2-1; 12 positions agree with TRBD2. Germline loops: CDR1 SSHAT, CDR2 FNYEAQ (reference sequence). The CDR3 has 15 residues. The CDR3, as DNA: TGTGCTAGCAGCTTAGGGACTAGCGGGTACAATGAGCAGTTCTTC. It is translated as CASSLGTSGYNEQFF. Supplemented by reference TRBV7-7 and TRBJ2-1, the full variable domain reads GAGVSQSPRYKVTKRGQDVTLRCDPISSHATLYWYQQALGQGPEFLTYFNYEAQPDKSGLPSDRFSAERPEGSISTLTIQRTEQRDSAMYRCASSLGTSGYNEQFFGPGTRLTVL.

The CDR3 spells CASSKQGLGSNEQFF. CDR3 in DNA: TGTGCCAGCTCAAAACAGGGGCTCGGTTCCAATGAGCAGTTCTTC. The chain employs TRBV18 and TRBJ2-1; 7 nucleotides agree with TRBD1. The germline CDR1 and CDR2 sequences are KGHSH and LQKENI. Trimming at V came to 5 bases and at J to 6 bases, leaving 10 bases not matched to a gene. The CDR3 contains 15 residues.

The chain employs TRBV9 and TRBJ2-1; maybe TRBD1 (6 bases). Trimming removed 4 bases at V and 8 bases at J, with 19 bases between. The CDR3 has 15 residues. The germline CDR1 and CDR2 sequences are SGDLS and YYNGEE. CDR3 nucleotide sequence: TGTGCCAGCAGCCCCTGGGACAAAGGGTACCATGAGCAGTTCTTC. Amino acids: CASSPWDKGYHEQFF.

The CDR3 loop is CASSLRQGSYTEAFF. DNA of the CDR3: TGTGCCAGCAGCCTAAGACAGGGGTCATACACTGAAGCTTTCTTT. This chain uses TRBV7-9 with TRBJ1-1; 8 bases map to TRBD1. V shed 5 bases, J shed 3 bases, and the junction held 8 bases outside the gene matches. The germline V gene has CDR1 SEHNR and CDR2 FQNEAQ (reference sequence). The CDR3 is 15 amino acids.

The chain recombines TRBV25-1 with TRBJ1-2; 12 nucleotides align to TRBD1. Per germline, CDR1 MGHDK and CDR2 SYGVNS. Germline trimming cut 7 bases from V and 2 bases from J; bases unmatched to any gene: 14. CDR3 length equals 18 residues. CDR3 DNA sequence: TGTGCCAGCACCCAAACCTGTAGGGACAGGGGGCTCAACTATGGCTACACCTTC. This encodes CASTQTCRDRGLNYGYTF.

The chain links TRBV28 to TRBJ1-4, with D possibly being TRBD1 (5 bases). The CDR3 runs 17 residues. Trimming shortened V by 3 bases and J by 0 bases, and 14 bases separated the two germline ends. Germline V gene sequence: CDR1 MDHEN, CDR2 SYDVKM. CDR3 sequence: CASSFLQGVATNEKLFF. CDR3 nucleotides: TGTGCCAGCAGTTTTCTCCAGGGCGTTGCAACTAATGAAAAACTGTTTTTT.

J is TRBJ1-1 and V is TRBV5-4; no firm D call. The ends were cut back, 3 bases at V and 0 bases at J, with 6 bases in the middle. The CDR3 has 13 residues. Germline V lookup: CDR1 SGHNT, CDR2 YYREEE (reference sequence). The CDR3 DNA follows: TGTGCCAGCAGCTCTCAGGTGAACACTGAAGCTTTCTTT. Protein: CASSSQVNTEAFF.

The chain couples TRBV19 to TRBJ1-1; TRBD1 agrees at 9 bases. The CDR3 contains 16 residues. The germline gives CDR1 LNHDA, CDR2 SQIVND (reference sequence). V shed 4 bases, J shed 7 bases, and the junction held 13 bases outside the gene matches. CDR3: CASSKGGQGPKSEAFF. The CDR3 DNA is TGTGCCAGTAGTAAAGGCGGACAGGGGCCGAAGAGTGAAGCTTTCTTT.

A single count supports this clone. This chain joins TRBV12-3 or TRBV12-4 and TRBJ1-1, with a tentative D call TRBD1 (6 bases). The CDR3 has 13 residues. The V gene lost 5 bases and the J gene lost 1 base, with 8 bases spanning the gap. CDR3 coding DNA: TGTGCCAGCAGTGGCAGGGGGAACACTGAAGCTTTCTTT. The encoded protein is CASSGRGNTEAFF.

The chain recombines TRBV2 with TRBJ1-5; D remains ambiguous. The CDR3 is made up of 16 amino acids. Germline values: CDR1 SNHLY, CDR2 FYNNEI. The germline V and J ends were trimmed by 5 bases and 0 bases, with 14 bases remaining between them. The chain's CDR3 is CASSSPTDYSNQPQHF. The CDR3 DNA follows: TGTGCCAGCAGTTCACCGACCGACTATAGCAATCAGCCCCAGCATTTT.

The rearrangement links TRBV29-1 to TRBJ2-7; D not resolved. Per germline, CDR1 SQVTM and CDR2 ANQGSEA. The CDR3 runs to 13 residues. Trimming took 0 bases from V and 0 from J, leaving 6 bases between them. CDR3 region: CSVEEIPSYEQYF. CDR3 nucleotide sequence: TGCAGCGTTGAAGAGATCCCCTCCTACGAGCAGTACTTC.

This chain links TRBV27 with TRBJ2-2, with D possibly being TRBD2 (6 bases). The CDR3 extends over 15 amino acids. Between the trimmed V and J ends, which lost 8 bases and 2 bases, there was a span of 15 bases. Germline-derived CDR1 and CDR2 are MNHEY and SMNVEV (reference sequence). The CDR3 nucleotides read TGTGCCAGCGGACCGGGACTCCTAAACACCGGGGAGCTGTTTTTT. Its translation: CASGPGLLNTGELFF.

The V gene is TRBV7-2, the J gene TRBJ1-1; 10 positions match TRBD1. Germline CDR1 SGHTA, CDR2 FQGNSA. CDR3 length: 16 residues. Trimming took 5 bases from V and 6 from J; bases not matched to a gene: 12. The CDR3 sequence: CASSPGQGLSEAEAFF. CDR3 nucleotides: TGTGCCAGCAGCCCGGGACAGGGGTTAAGTGAAGCTGAAGCTTTCTTT. Combining the CDR3 with reference TRBV7-2 and TRBJ1-1 gives the whole variable domain GAGVSQSPSNKVTEKGKDVELRCDPISGHTALYWYRQSLGQGLEFLIYFQGNSAPDKSGLPSDRFSAERTGGSVSTLTIQRTQQEDSAVYLCASSPGQGLSEAEAFFGQGTRLTVV.

The J gene is TRBJ1-1, the V gene TRBV6-5, with unresolved D. V lost 2 bases and J lost 1, with 14 bases in between. This CDR3 spans 16 amino acids. Germline-derived CDR1 and CDR2 are MNHEY and SVGAGI. The CDR3 bases are TGTGCCAGCAGTTACGGTAGGCGGGGTCAGAACACTGAAGCTTTCTTT. It yields the protein CASSYGRRGQNTEAFF.

The chain has TRBV28 and TRBJ1-1; D is possibly TRBD1 (6 bases). This CDR3 has 14 residues. Germline V CDR1 and CDR2: MDHEN, SYDVKM. Trimming removed 6 bases at V and 1 base at J, with 12 bases between. The CDR3 here is CASRTIQGNTEAFF. As DNA, the CDR3 is TGTGCCAGCAGAACCATACAGGGGAACACTGAAGCTTTCTTT.

The chain links TRBV19 to TRBJ2-4; unclear D gene. CDR3 length equals 15 residues. Germline CDR1 is LNHDA and CDR2 is SQIVND (reference sequence). The V and J ends lost 3 bases and 1 base respectively, with 10 bases between them. CDR3 in DNA: TGTGCCAGTAGTATTTTCCCGCCCGCCAAAAACATTCAGTACTTC. Protein sequence: CASSIFPPAKNIQYF.